What follows are 4 T cell receptor beta chains derived from one specimen sequenced in a study of cytomegalovirus exposure and HLA in healthy donors. The PCR employed 60 Vbeta primers together with 13 Jbeta primers. The assay was immunoSEQ multiplex PCR, and TCRdb's table has in-frame clones only and misses some. The table has some 51,000 clones, approximately 80% seen once. The sequenced sample consisted of PBMCs. Receptor source: a female donor in good health and CMV-seronegative.

The V gene is TRBV7-8, the J gene TRBJ2-3; no clear D gene. The CDR3 contains 13 residues. Germline assignment: CDR1 SGHVS and CDR2 FQNEAQ. Trimming took 8 bases from V and 5 from J, leaving 14 bases between them. The CDR3 loop is CASVVSSGDTQYF. CDR3 nucleotides: TGTGCCAGCGTTGTGAGTTCCGGAGATACGCAGTATTTT.

This clone came up a few times. The chain is built from TRBV28 and TRBJ2-1; TRBD2 agrees at 11 bases. Losses at the gene ends were 2 bases for V and 13 bases for J; bases not matched to a gene: 4. CDR1 MDHEN and CDR2 SYDVKM come from the germline V gene. This CDR3 has 13 amino acids. The CDR3 nucleotides read TGTGCCAGCAGTTTACTAGCGGGGGGCCGACAGTTCTTC. Encoded protein: CASSLLAGGRQFF.

The chain combines TRBV11-2 with TRBJ1-1; D is unresolved. With 2 bases removed from V and 3 bases from J, the gap between germline ends came to 10 bases. Germline CDR1 and CDR2: SGHAT and FQNNGV. The length of the CDR3 is 14 residues. The CDR3 DNA reads TGTGCCAGCAGCTTATTGATGGCCTACACTGAAGCTTTCTTT. It encodes CASSLLMAYTEAFF. The full variable domain, in which reference TRBV11-2 and TRBJ1-1 provide the parts outside the CDR3, is EAGVAQSPRYKIIEKRQSVAFWCNPISGHATLYWYQQILGQGPKLLIQFQNNGVVDDSQLPKDRFSAERLKGVDSTLKIQPAKLEDSAVYLCASSLLMAYTEAFFGQGTRLTVV.

The chain has TRBV7-2 and TRBJ2-1; TRBD2 is a possible D gene (6 bases). There are 15 residues in the CDR3. V was cut by 1 base and J by 4 bases, with 11 bases left in between. Germline assignment: CDR1 SGHTA and CDR2 FQGNSA. The CDR3 DNA reads TGTGCCAGCAGCTTAGGGCTAGCGCGATACAATGAGCAGTTCTTC. It specifies CASSLGLARYNEQFF.